Following are 18 T cell receptor beta chains from one sample sequenced in a study of OX40 agonist ivuxolimab in advanced cancers. Assay used: immunoSEQ multiplex PCR; TCRdb lists only in-frame clones, some missing. The sample shows about 82,000 clones, roughly 86% of them seen only once. Specimen: CD4+ or CD8+ T cells sorted from blood, collected in a trial of the OX40 agonist ivuxolimab. The origin of the receptors is an adult with an advanced solid tumor such as melanoma, head and neck, liver or kidney cancer.

The rearrangement joins TRBV7-9 to TRBJ1-4; the D gene is possibly TRBD1 (5 bases). The CDR3 runs to 13 residues. V dropped 1 base and J dropped 8 bases, with 8 bases sitting between them. CDR1 is SEHNR, CDR2 FQNEAQ, per germline (reference sequence). The DNA of the CDR3 is TGTGCCAGCAGCTTAGATCGGGGGGAAAAACTGTTTTTT. Translated: CASSLDRGEKLFF.

This chain links TRBV7-8 with TRBJ2-1; tentative D call: TRBD2 (5 bases). The germline V gene encodes CDR1 SGHVS and CDR2 FQNEAQ. This CDR3 has 17 amino acids. Trimming took 5 bases from V and 4 from J, leaving 21 bases between them. CDR3 DNA sequence: TGTGCCAGCAGCATCGCAGAAAGGGAGAGGCATTACAATGAGCAGTTCTTC. Translated: CASSIAERERHYNEQFF.

The J gene is TRBJ2-6, the V gene TRBV30, with D possibly being TRBD2 (5 bases). The V end was cut by 2 bases, the J end by 0 bases, with 8 bases between. The CDR3 is made up of 15 amino acids. Germline assignment: CDR1 GTSNPN and CDR2 SVGIG (reference sequence). DNA of the CDR3: TGTGCCTGGAGTCGGGAAAGCTCTGGGGCCAACGTCCTGACTTTC. This codes for CAWSRESSGANVLTF.

The V call is TRBV27, the J call TRBJ1-5; D perhaps matches TRBD1 (6 bases). Trimming stripped 3 bases from V and 4 bases from J, with 22 bases between. The CDR3 spans 18 residues. Germline CDR1 reads MNHEY; CDR2 reads SMNVEV (reference sequence). CDR3 in DNA: TGTGCCAGCAGTTTTGCCCGTGTGGGAAAGGGGGTTAATCAGCCCCAGCATTTT. Residues: CASSFARVGKGVNQPQHF.

This chain connects TRBV7-2 to TRBJ2-3; no clear D. From germline, CDR1 is SGHTA and CDR2 FQGNSA. V gave up 1 base and J gave up 6 bases, with 8 bases separating them. The CDR3 is 13 amino acids. The CDR3 DNA reads as TGTGCCAGCAGCTTAGATAAATGGGATACGCAGTATTTT. Encoded protein: CASSLDKWDTQYF.

The CDR3 reads CASSLEPSAGGPREQFF. CDR3 DNA: TGCGCCAGCAGCTTGGAACCCTCAGCGGGAGGGCCGAGGGAGCAGTTCTTC. This chain connects TRBV5-1 to TRBJ2-1; TRBD2 matches at 10 bases. This CDR3 is 17 amino acids long. Germline V gene lookup returns CDR1 SGHRS and CDR2 YFSETQ. The J segment lost 10 bases and the V segment lost 0 bases, leaving 13 bases of the junction unmatched. Using reference TRBV5-1 and TRBJ2-1 for the parts outside the CDR3, the full variable domain is KAGVTQTPRYLIKTRGQQVTLSCSPISGHRSVSWYQQTPGQGLQFLFEYFSETQRNKGNFPGRFSGRQFSNSRSEMNVSTLELGDSALYLCASSLEPSAGGPREQFFGPGTRLTVL.

The V gene is TRBV6-6, the J gene TRBJ2-1, with unresolved D. Between the trimmed V and J ends, which lost 6 bases and 12 bases, there was a span of 18 bases. This CDR3 has 13 amino acids. In germline, CDR1 is MNHNY, CDR2 SVGAGI (reference sequence). For the CDR3, the DNA is TGTGCCAGCAGACCCACCAGGATAGACCTGCAGTTCTTC. Residues: CASRPTRIDLQFF.

CDR3 nucleotides: TGTGCCAGCGGGACCCTGGGGACTGAAGCTTTCTTT. This encodes CASGTLGTEAFF. The gene calls are TRBV19 and TRBJ1-1; D is perhaps TRBD1 (5 bases). Germline CDR1 LNHDA, CDR2 SQIVND (reference sequence). The V gene lost 9 bases and the J gene lost 5 bases, with 13 bases spanning the gap. This CDR3 is built from 12 residues.

This clone was seen only a few times. This chain uses TRBV19 with TRBJ1-5, with D unclear. This CDR3 spans 13 amino acids. V was clipped by 0 bases and J by 10 bases, with 10 bases between them. Looked up from germline, CDR1 is LNHDA and CDR2 is SQIVND (reference sequence). CDR3 nucleotides: TGTGCCAGTAGTATAGATTCGTGGGAACCCCAGCATTTT. Protein: CASSIDSWEPQHF.

The rearrangement links TRBV6-1 to TRBJ1-5; D call uncertain. V gave up 8 bases and J gave up 7 bases, with 9 bases separating them. The CDR3 totals 11 residues. CDR1 is MNHNS, CDR2 SASEGT, per germline. The CDR3 is CASGHFQPQHF. CDR3 sequence (DNA): TGTGCCAGCGGCCATTTCCAGCCCCAGCATTTT.

In its sample, this clone was seen once. This rearrangement joins TRBV9 to TRBJ2-3; 8 bases match TRBD2. Germline V gene lookup returns CDR1 SGDLS and CDR2 YYNGEE. The CDR3 consists of 15 residues. Trimming at V came to 2 bases and at J to 0 bases, leaving 2 bases not matched to a gene. CDR3 sequence (DNA): TGTGCCAGCAGCGTGACGGGGGGGAGCACAGATACGCAGTATTTT. Encoded protein: CASSVTGGSTDTQYF.

V and J are TRBV6-1 and TRBJ2-7; weak D call: TRBD1 (6 bases). The CDR3 length is 13 residues. Germline V CDR1 and CDR2: MNHNS, SASEGT. The V gene lost 5 bases and the J gene lost 2 bases, with 10 bases spanning the gap. Here the CDR3 DNA reads TGTGCCAGCAGTACCGGACAGCCCTACGAGCAGTACTTC. Translated: CASSTGQPYEQYF.

The V and J genes are TRBV11-2 and TRBJ1-4, with 8 bases lining up with TRBD1. V dropped 0 bases and J dropped 8; count of bases not matched to a gene: 8. CDR1 and CDR2 (germline): SGHAT, FQNNGV. CDR3 size: 16 residues. CDR3 region: CASSLDYGQGGEKLFF. The CDR3 DNA reads TGTGCCAGCAGCTTAGATTACGGACAGGGAGGAGAAAAACTGTTTTTT.

The chain uses TRBV19 and TRBJ2-1, with 12 bases lining up with TRBD2. Germline-derived CDR1 and CDR2 are LNHDA and SQIVND (reference sequence). This CDR3 has 15 amino acids. Trimming took 6 bases from V and 13 from J; bases not matched to a gene: 13. The DNA for the CDR3 is TGTGCCAGTAGGCCCTCGACTAGCGGGGGCTGGAAACAGTTCTTC. Translation: CASRPSTSGGWKQFF. Together with reference TRBV19 and TRBJ2-1, the CDR3 gives the full variable domain: DGGITQSPKYLFRKEGQNVTLSCEQNLNHDAMYWYRQDPGQGLRLIYYSQIVNDFQKGDIAEGYSVSREKKESFPLTVTSAQKNPTAFYLCASRPSTSGGWKQFFGPGTRLTVL.

V usage is TRBV10-1 and J usage is TRBJ1-2, with a tentative D call TRBD1 (6 bases). CDR3 length: 13 amino acids. V dropped 6 bases and J dropped 6 bases, with 14 bases sitting between them. Germline loops: CDR1 WNHNN, CDR2 SYGVQD (reference sequence). For the CDR3, the DNA is TGCGCCAGCAGCTTTCAGGGGAGGGATGGCTACACCTTC. This sequence encodes CASSFQGRDGYTF.

The V and J genes are TRBV7-9 and TRBJ2-3; 8 bases match TRBD2. CDR3 size: 15 residues. Germline CDR1 is SEHNR and CDR2 is FQNEAQ (reference sequence). Trimming cost V 0 bases and J 6 bases; bases outside gene matches: 5. Here the CDR3 reads CASSLAGGGKDTQYF. CDR3 sequence (DNA): TGTGCCAGCAGCTTAGCCGGGGGGGGCAAGGATACGCAGTATTTT.

This chain connects TRBV6-1 to TRBJ1-1; D is perhaps TRBD1 (5 bases). CDR1 and CDR2 from the germline V gene are MNHNS and SASEGT. CDR3 size: 14 residues. Trimming pared 4 bases from V and 3 bases from J, leaving 12 bases between. The CDR3 sequence is CASSVEGPDTEAFF. The CDR3 nucleotides read TGTGCCAGCAGTGTGGAGGGGCCTGACACTGAAGCTTTCTTT.

The chain carries TRBV29-1 and TRBJ1-4; D is uncertain. The CDR3 contains 11 residues. With 4 bases removed from V and 4 bases from J, the gap between germline ends came to 4 bases. Germline values: CDR1 SQVTM, CDR2 ANQGSEA. The CDR3 DNA is TGCAGCGTTGGACATAATGAAAAACTGTTTTTT. Its protein is CSVGHNEKLFF.